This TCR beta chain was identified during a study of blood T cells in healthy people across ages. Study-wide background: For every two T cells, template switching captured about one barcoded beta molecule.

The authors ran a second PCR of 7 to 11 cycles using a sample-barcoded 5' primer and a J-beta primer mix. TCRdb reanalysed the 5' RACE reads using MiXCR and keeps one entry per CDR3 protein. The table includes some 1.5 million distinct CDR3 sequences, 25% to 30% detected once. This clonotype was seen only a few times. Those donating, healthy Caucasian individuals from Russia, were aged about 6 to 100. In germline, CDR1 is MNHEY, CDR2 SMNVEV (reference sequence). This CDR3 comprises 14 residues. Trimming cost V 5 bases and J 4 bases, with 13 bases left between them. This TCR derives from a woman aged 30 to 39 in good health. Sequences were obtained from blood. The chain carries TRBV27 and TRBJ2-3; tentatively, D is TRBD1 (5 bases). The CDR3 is CASSPRTRADTQYF. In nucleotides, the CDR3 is TGTGCCAGCAGTCCTCGTACCAGGGCAGATACGCAGTATTTT.